These 14 T cell receptor beta chains share one sample of origin, sequenced in a study of cytomegalovirus exposure and HLA in healthy donors. This PCR relied on a set of 60 Vbeta primers and 13 Jbeta primers. Assay: immunoSEQ multiplex PCR; the TCRdb copy retains only in-frame clones and omits some. The table lists some 66,000 clones, 80% to 90% of them singletons, with around 2.9% in the top ten. Sequenced input: PBMCs. These receptors were taken from a woman in her thirties in good health and CMV-seronegative.

The rearrangement uses TRBV10-1 and TRBJ2-7, with 9 nucleotides matching TRBD2. The CDR3 consists of 16 residues. Germline assignment: CDR1 WNHNN and CDR2 SYGVQD (reference sequence). The ends lost 3 bases at V and 3 bases at J; junction bases unmatched: 9. CDR3 in amino acids: CASSERSGGHYYEQYF. The DNA for the CDR3 is TGCGCCAGCAGTGAAAGGAGCGGGGGGCACTACTACGAGCAGTACTTC.

V gene TRBV5-1 combines with J gene TRBJ1-1; 8 bases map to TRBD1. The CDR3 extends over 16 amino acids. Germline V lookup: CDR1 SGHRS, CDR2 YFSETQ. The ends lost 2 bases at V and 0 bases at J; junction bases unmatched: 6. CDR3 protein: CASSLGQGLMNTEAFF. CDR3 bases: TGCGCCAGCAGCTTAGGACAGGGTCTAATGAACACTGAAGCTTTCTTT.

This clone appeared a few times. The V and J genes are TRBV28 and TRBJ1-5; D not certain. The CDR3 loop spans 14 amino acids. Deletions cut 2 bases from V and 6 bases from J, with 11 bases between. Germline V gives CDR1 MDHEN, CDR2 SYDVKM. The CDR3 loop is CASSLSTVRQPQHF. CDR3 nucleotide sequence: TGTGCCAGCAGTTTAAGCACGGTCCGTCAGCCCCAGCATTTT. Supplemented by reference TRBV28 and TRBJ1-5, the full variable domain reads DVKVTQSSRYLVKRTGEKVFLECVQDMDHENMFWYRQDPGLGLRLIYFSYDVKMKEKGDIPEGYSVSREKKERFSLILESASTNQTSMYLCASSLSTVRQPQHFGDGTRLSIL.

The chain is built from TRBV4-2 and TRBJ1-6, with D possibly matching TRBD1 (5 bases). The CDR3 totals 17 residues. Germline assignment: CDR1 LGHNA and CDR2 YNFKEQ. The V and J ends lost 0 bases and 9 bases respectively, with 18 bases between them. The CDR3 is CASSQDEGAGSPSPLHF. CDR3 DNA sequence: TGTGCCAGCAGCCAAGATGAAGGAGCAGGGTCGCCTTCACCCCTCCACTTT.

The V gene is TRBV6-1, the J gene TRBJ1-4; 8 nucleotides line up with TRBD1. J was trimmed by 7 bases and V by 6 bases; bases with no gene match: 7. The CDR3 consists of 14 residues. Germline values: CDR1 MNHNS, CDR2 SASEGT. As DNA, the CDR3 is TGTGCCAGCAGCCTTCGACAGGGGCCTGAAAAACTGTTTTTT. As protein: CASSLRQGPEKLFF.

The V call is TRBV19, the J call TRBJ1-2, with TRBD1 matching over 8 bases. Per the germline V gene, CDR1 is LNHDA and CDR2 is SQIVND (reference sequence). The CDR3 runs to 16 residues. V was clipped by 1 base and J by 6 bases; unmatched bases: 10. CDR3 DNA sequence: TGTGCCAGTAGTATAGCTTCGGGACAGGACGGTAATGGCTACACCTTC. Encoded protein: CASSIASGQDGNGYTF.

The chain has TRBV5-5 and TRBJ1-4; a weak D match, TRBD1 (5 bases). Deletions cut 1 base from V and 3 bases from J, with 7 bases between. CDR3 length: 14 amino acids. From germline, CDR1 is SGHKS and CDR2 YYEKEE (reference sequence). The CDR3 here is CASSLHRSNEKLFF. The CDR3 DNA reads TGTGCCAGCAGCTTGCACAGGTCTAATGAAAAACTGTTTTTT. Based on the CDR3 plus reference TRBV5-5 and TRBJ1-4, the full variable domain is DAGVTQSPTHLIKTRGQQVTLRCSPISGHKSVSWYQQVLGQGPQFIFQYYEKEERGRGNFPDRFSARQFPNYSSELNVNALLLGDSALYLCASSLHRSNEKLFFGSGTQLSVL.

The rearrangement uses TRBV5-1 and TRBJ1-1; no firm D call. CDR3 size: 13 residues. V was pared by 2 bases and J by 4 bases, with 9 bases between. CDR1 is SGHRS, CDR2 YFSETQ, per germline. The CDR3 sequence is CASSLERRTEAFF. CDR3 DNA: TGCGCCAGCAGCTTAGAGAGGCGCACTGAAGCTTTCTTT.

In regard to this clone: The junction departs from the called germline gene at one end, perhaps through a read error. The chain employs TRBV19 and TRBJ1-1; no clear D gene. This CDR3 contains 13 residues. From germline, CDR1 is LNHDA and CDR2 SQIVND (reference sequence). The CDR3 nucleotides are TGTGCCAGCAGTACATTCATGAACACTGAAGCTTTCTTT. Translating it yields CASSTFMNTEAFF.

The chain joins TRBV2 to TRBJ1-1; D not resolved. V was trimmed by 7 bases and J by 0 bases, leaving 15 bases between them. The CDR3 length is 15 residues. In germline, CDR1 is SNHLY, CDR2 FYNNEI. The CDR3 bases are TGTGCCAGCAAGCGAGGGCTTGGGATGAACACTGAAGCTTTCTTT. It is translated as CASKRGLGMNTEAFF.

This clone was detected only once. V gene TRBV9 combines with J gene TRBJ1-2; tentative D call: TRBD1 (6 bases). This CDR3 has 18 amino acids. The V gene's germline CDR1 is SGDLS and CDR2 YYNGEE. Trimming took off 4 bases at V and 8 bases at J, with 30 bases between the two ends. Written as DNA, the CDR3 is TGTGCCAGCAGCCTATCAATGGGGGGGGACACCCATCGTCAGGGCTACACCTTC. This sequence encodes CASSLSMGGDTHRQGYTF.

This clone occurred a few times. This sequence joins TRBV19 and TRBJ2-1; 14 bases fit TRBD2. This CDR3 contains 14 residues. The germline gives CDR1 LNHDA, CDR2 SQIVND (reference sequence). V lost 6 bases, J lost 10 bases, and 5 bases stayed unmatched. CDR3 bases: TGTGCCAGTAGGAGGACTAGCGGGGGGCCCGAGCAGTTCTTC. It is translated as CASRRTSGGPEQFF.

The CDR3 here is CSVAWDSSYEQYF. The CDR3 DNA reads TGCAGCGTCGCTTGGGACAGCTCCTACGAGCAGTACTTC. The chain is built from TRBV29-1 and TRBJ2-7, with TRBD1 matching over 7 bases. Germline loops: CDR1 SQVTM, CDR2 ANQGSEA. This CDR3 has 13 residues. The V and J ends lost 6 bases and 0 bases, in that order; junction bases with no gene match: 5.

The table lists this clone with a few counts. This chain uses TRBV6-1 with TRBJ1-5, with TRBD1 as a possible D gene (6 bases). CDR1 and CDR2 from the germline V gene are MNHNS and SASEGT. CDR3 length: 15 residues. The V end lost 5 bases, the J end lost 0 bases, and 11 bases lay between the germline ends. The CDR3 bases are TGTGCCAGCAGTAAGGACAGTTATAGCAATCAGCCCCAGCATTTT. Its translation is CASSKDSYSNQPQHF.